Sequencing of this TCR beta chain was carried out in a study of T-cell reconstitution after alpha-beta-depleted transplantation in children. This CDR3 contains 16 residues. The germline gives CDR1 SGHTA, CDR2 FQGTGA. Trimming left V 4 bases short and J 4 bases short, with 19 bases between. Preparation of the TCRbeta library used unique molecular identifiers. TCRdb itself ran the PCR reads through MiXCR, one entry per CDR3 protein. This sample has 250,000 to 300,000 distinct CDR3 sequences, with roughly 9.5% found just once. This clonotype was observed a handful of times. The chain couples TRBV7-3 to TRBJ1-2; D may be TRBD1 (5 bases). The sequencing used PBMCs from the stem cell graft donor, collected from the stem cell graft. The clonotype was recovered from a human donor who donated a stem cell graft to a child with SCID. CDR3 amino acids: CASSSRPGTDIYGYTF. DNA of the CDR3: TGTGCCAGCAGCTCAAGGCCCGGGACGGACATCTATGGCTACACCTTC.